This TCR beta chain was retrieved from a study of persistence of HIV-infected CD4 T cells. Sequencing used immunoSEQ version 4 in survey mode. TCRdb's table, derived via immunoSEQ multiplex PCR, lists solely in-frame clones and lacks some. Among under 25,000 clones listed, 74% were seen once. Cells were stimulated with overlapping HIV-1 Gag 15-mer peptides. Sorting of responding CD4+ T cells relied on upregulated CD40 ligand together with CD69. Trimming pared 7 bases from V and 5 bases from J, leaving 14 bases between. CDR3 length equals 14 residues. Germline V gene sequence: CDR1 LGHNA, CDR2 YNFKEQ. This clone appeared once. Its specificity is unknown.

This receptor was taken from an adult man with HIV who was CMV-seropositive. The input for sequencing was CD4+ T cells sorted from PBMCs after roughly 20-hour stimulation, taken from a patient who received antiretroviral therapy. This chain links TRBV4-2 with TRBJ1-4, with D possibly TRBD1 on 6 matching bases. This chain's CDR3 is CASTITGKNEKLFF. The CDR3 nucleotides are TGTGCCAGCACGATTACAGGGAAAAATGAAAAACTGTTTTTT.